The 3 T cell receptor beta chains reported below all come from one sample, sequenced in a study of primary melanoma T cells and metastatic recurrence. This table comes from immunoSEQ multiplex PCR, and its TCRdb copy is limited to in-frame clones, with some not included. The table for this sample gives some 84 clones. Source material: melanoma tumor tissue. These receptors were taken from a human donor with melanoma.

As to this clone: A read error may account for a junction end that differs from germline. The chain couples TRBV6-8 to TRBJ1-2, with 7 bases that match TRBD1. The CDR3 length is 16 residues. Germline values: CDR1 MNHGY, CDR2 SAAAGT. DNA for the CDR3: TGTGCCATCAGTGGAGGGGGCGCGGAGGGGATCTATGGCTACACCTTC. Protein: CAISGGGAEGIYGYTF.

The J gene is TRBJ1-2, the V gene TRBV18, with D perhaps matching TRBD1 (6 bases). V was clipped by 4 bases and J by 8 bases, with 14 bases between them. This CDR3 spans 13 amino acids. Germline CDR1 is KGHSH and CDR2 is LQKENI. The CDR3 protein is CASSLTWGQGYTF. The CDR3, as DNA: TGTGCCAGCTCACTGACCTGGGGGCAAGGCTACACCTTC.

V and J are TRBV28 and TRBJ2-5; D is unclear. Looked up from germline, CDR1 is MDHEN and CDR2 is SYDVKM. Deletions cut 5 bases from V and 2 bases from J, with 12 bases between. The CDR3 spans 14 residues. The CDR3 loop reads CASSITPTQETQYF. The CDR3 DNA follows: TGTGCCAGCAGTATTACTCCGACTCAAGAGACCCAGTACTTC. Drawing the rest from reference TRBV28 and TRBJ2-5, the complete variable domain is DVKVTQSSRYLVKRTGEKVFLECVQDMDHENMFWYRQDPGLGLRLIYFSYDVKMKEKGDIPEGYSVSREKKERFSLILESASTNQTSMYLCASSITPTQETQYFGPGTRLLVL.